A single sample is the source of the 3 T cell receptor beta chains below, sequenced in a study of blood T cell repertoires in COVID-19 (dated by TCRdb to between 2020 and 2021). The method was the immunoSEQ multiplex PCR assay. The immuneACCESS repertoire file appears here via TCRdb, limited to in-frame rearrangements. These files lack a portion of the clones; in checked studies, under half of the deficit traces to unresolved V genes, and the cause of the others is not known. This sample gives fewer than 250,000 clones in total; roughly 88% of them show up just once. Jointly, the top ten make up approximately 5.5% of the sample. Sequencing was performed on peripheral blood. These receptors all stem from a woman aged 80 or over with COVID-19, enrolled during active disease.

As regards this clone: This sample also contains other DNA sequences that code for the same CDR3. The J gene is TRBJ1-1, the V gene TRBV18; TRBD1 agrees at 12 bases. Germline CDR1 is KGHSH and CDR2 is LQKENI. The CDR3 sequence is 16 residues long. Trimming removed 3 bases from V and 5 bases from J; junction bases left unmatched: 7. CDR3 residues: CASSPPGQGARTEAFF. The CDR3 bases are TGTGCCAGCTCACCCCCGGGACAGGGGGCGCGGACTGAAGCTTTCTTT.

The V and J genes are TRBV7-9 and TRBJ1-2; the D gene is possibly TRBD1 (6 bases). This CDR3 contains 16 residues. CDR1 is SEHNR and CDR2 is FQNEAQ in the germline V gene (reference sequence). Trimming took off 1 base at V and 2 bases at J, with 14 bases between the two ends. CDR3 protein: CASSLGIQGGNYGYTF. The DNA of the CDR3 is TGTGCCAGCAGCTTAGGGATACAGGGTGGCAACTATGGCTACACCTTC.

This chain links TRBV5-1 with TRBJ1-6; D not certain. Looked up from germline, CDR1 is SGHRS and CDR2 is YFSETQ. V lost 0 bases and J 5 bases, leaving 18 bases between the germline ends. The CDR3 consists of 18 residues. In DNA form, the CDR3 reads TGCGCCAGCAGCTTGGAACCGGTAGGCCAACGGGATAATTCACCCCTCCACTTT. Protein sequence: CASSLEPVGQRDNSPLHF.